Listed here are 2 T cell receptor beta chains from one sample, sequenced in a study of T-cell reconstitution after alpha-beta-depleted transplantation in children. TCRbeta library preparation incorporated unique molecular identifiers. TCRdb re-derived calls from the PCR reads in MiXCR, one entry per CDR3 protein. Of 450,000 to 600,000 distinct CDR3 sequences in the sample, about 16% were seen once. The sample was PBMCs from the stem cell graft donor, taken from the stem cell graft. These receptors were collected from a human donor who donated a stem cell graft to a child with acute lymphoblastic leukemia.

This chain links TRBV19 with TRBJ2-4, with TRBD2 matching over 12 bases. In germline, CDR1 is LNHDA, CDR2 SQIVND (reference sequence). Trimming removed 4 bases from V and 2 bases from J; junction bases left unmatched: 9. CDR3 length: 18 amino acids. CDR3 amino acids: CASSTSGRAVGSKNIQYF. CDR3 coding DNA: TGTGCCAGTAGTACTAGCGGGAGGGCCGTCGGGTCCAAAAACATTCAGTACTTC.

The chain joins TRBV19 to TRBJ1-2; weak D call: TRBD1 (5 bases). Germline V CDR1 and CDR2: LNHDA, SQIVND (reference sequence). This CDR3 region has 14 residues. Trimming took off 3 bases at V and 5 bases at J, with 13 bases between the two ends. CDR3 loop: CASSISTAAYGYTF. The CDR3 DNA is TGTGCCAGTAGTATCTCGACAGCAGCATATGGCTACACCTTC. The full variable domain, completed using reference TRBV19 and TRBJ1-2, is DGGITQSPKYLFRKEGQNVTLSCEQNLNHDAMYWYRQDPGQGLRLIYYSQIVNDFQKGDIAEGYSVSREKKESFPLTVTSAQKNPTAFYLCASSISTAAYGYTFGSGTRLTVV.